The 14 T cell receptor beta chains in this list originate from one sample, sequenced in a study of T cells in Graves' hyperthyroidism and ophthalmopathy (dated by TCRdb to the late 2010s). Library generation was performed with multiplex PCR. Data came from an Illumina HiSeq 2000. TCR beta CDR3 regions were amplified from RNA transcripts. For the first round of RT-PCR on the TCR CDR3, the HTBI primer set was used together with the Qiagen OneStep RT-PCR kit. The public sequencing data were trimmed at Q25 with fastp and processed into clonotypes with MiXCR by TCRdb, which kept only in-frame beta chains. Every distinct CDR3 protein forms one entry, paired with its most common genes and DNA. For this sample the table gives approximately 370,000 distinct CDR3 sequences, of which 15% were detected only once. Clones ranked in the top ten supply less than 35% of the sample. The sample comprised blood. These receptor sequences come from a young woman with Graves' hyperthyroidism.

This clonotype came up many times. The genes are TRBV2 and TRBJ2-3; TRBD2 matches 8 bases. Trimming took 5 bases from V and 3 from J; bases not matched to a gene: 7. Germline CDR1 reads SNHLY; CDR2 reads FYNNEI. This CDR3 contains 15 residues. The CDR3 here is CASSIGLAVTDTQYF. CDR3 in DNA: TGTGCCAGCAGTATAGGACTAGCAGTGACAGATACGCAGTATTTT. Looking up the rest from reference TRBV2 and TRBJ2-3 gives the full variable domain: EPEVTQTPSHQVTQMGQEVILRCVPISNHLYFYWYRQILGQKVEFLVSFYNNEISEKSEIFDDQFSVERPDGSNFTLKIRSTKLEDSAMYFCASSIGLAVTDTQYFGPGTRLTVL.

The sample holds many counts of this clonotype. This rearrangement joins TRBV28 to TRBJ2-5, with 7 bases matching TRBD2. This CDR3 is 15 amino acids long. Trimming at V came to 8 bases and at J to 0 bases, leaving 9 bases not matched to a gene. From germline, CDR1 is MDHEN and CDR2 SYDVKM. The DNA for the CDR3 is TGTGCCAGCTTCTCGGCCGGGACTAACCAAGAGACCCAGTACTTC. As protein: CASFSAGTNQETQYF.

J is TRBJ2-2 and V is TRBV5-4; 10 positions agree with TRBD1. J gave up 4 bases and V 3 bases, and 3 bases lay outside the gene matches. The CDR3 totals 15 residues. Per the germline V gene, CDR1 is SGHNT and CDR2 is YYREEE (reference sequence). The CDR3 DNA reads TGTGCCAGCAGCTCCAGGACAGGGGGCACCGGGGAGCTGTTTTTT. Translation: CASSSRTGGTGELFF.

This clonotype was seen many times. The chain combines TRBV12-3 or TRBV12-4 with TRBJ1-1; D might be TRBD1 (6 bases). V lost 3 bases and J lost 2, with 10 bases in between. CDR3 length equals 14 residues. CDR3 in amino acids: CASSFSGQNTEAFF. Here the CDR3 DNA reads TGTGCCAGCAGTTTTTCGGGACAAAACACTGAAGCTTTCTTT.

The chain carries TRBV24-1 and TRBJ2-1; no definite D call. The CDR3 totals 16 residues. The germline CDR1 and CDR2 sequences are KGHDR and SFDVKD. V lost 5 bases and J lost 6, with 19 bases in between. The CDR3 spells CATSVPTGKTGNEQFF. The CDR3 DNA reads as TGTGCCACCAGTGTTCCGACTGGGAAAACCGGCAATGAGCAGTTCTTC.

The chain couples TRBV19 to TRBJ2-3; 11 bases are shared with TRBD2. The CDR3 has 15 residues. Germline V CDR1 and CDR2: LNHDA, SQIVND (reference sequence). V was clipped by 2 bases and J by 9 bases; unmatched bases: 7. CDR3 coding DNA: TGTGCCAGTAGTATACTAGCGGGAGGAGCAAGGACGCAGTATTTT. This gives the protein CASSILAGGARTQYF.

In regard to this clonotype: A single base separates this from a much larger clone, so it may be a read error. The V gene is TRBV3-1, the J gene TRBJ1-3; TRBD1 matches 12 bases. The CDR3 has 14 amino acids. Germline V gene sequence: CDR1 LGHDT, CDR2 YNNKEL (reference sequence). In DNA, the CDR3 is TGTGCCGGCAGCATGGGACAGGGGGCTGACACCATATATTTT. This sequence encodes CAGSMGQGADTIYF. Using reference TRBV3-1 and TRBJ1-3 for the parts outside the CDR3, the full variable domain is DTAVSQTPKYLVTQMGNDKSIKCEQNLGHDTMYWYKQDSKKFLKIMFSYNNKELIINETVPNRFSPKSPDKAHLNLHINSLELGDSAVYFCAGSMGQGADTIYFGEGSWLTVV.

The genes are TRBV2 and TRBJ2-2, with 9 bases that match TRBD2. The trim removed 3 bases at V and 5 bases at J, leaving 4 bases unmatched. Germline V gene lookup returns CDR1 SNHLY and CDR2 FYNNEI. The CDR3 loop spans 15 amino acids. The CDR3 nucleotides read TGTGCCAGCAGTGATGCTACTAGCGGGACCGGGGAGCTGTTTTTT. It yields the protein CASSDATSGTGELFF. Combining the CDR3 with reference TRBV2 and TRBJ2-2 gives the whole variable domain EPEVTQTPSHQVTQMGQEVILRCVPISNHLYFYWYRQILGQKVEFLVSFYNNEISEKSEIFDDQFSVERPDGSNFTLKIRSTKLEDSAMYFCASSDATSGTGELFFGEGSRLTVL.

In DNA, the CDR3 is TGTGCCAGCAGCTTTGGACGTGGGGGGCGGAACACCGGGGAGCTGTTTTTT. Its translation is CASSFGRGGRNTGELFF. The J gene is TRBJ2-2, the V gene TRBV5-8, with D perhaps TRBD1 or TRBD2 (6 bases each). Trimming took off 2 bases at V and 1 base at J, with 15 bases between the two ends. CDR3 size: 17 residues. Germline values: CDR1 SGHTS, CDR2 YDEGEE.

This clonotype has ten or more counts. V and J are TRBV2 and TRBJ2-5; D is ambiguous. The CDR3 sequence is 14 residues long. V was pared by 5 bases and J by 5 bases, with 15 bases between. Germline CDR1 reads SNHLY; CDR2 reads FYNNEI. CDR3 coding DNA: TGTGCCAGCAGTATTAGCTCCATTGGGGAGACCCAGTACTTC. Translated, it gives CASSISSIGETQYF.

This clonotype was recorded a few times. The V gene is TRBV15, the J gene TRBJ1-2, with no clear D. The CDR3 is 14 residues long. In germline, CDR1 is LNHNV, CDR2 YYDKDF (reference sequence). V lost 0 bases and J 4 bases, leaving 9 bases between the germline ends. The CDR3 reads CATSRELGSYGYTF. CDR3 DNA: TGTGCCACCAGCAGAGAGCTAGGGAGCTATGGCTACACCTTC.

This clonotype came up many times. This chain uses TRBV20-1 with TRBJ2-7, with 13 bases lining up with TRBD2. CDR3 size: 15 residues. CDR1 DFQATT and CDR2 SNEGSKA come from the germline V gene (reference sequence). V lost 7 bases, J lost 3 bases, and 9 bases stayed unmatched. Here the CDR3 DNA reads TGCAGTGGGCGGGCCGGACTAGCGGGAGTCTACGAGCAGTACTTC. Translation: CSGRAGLAGVYEQYF.

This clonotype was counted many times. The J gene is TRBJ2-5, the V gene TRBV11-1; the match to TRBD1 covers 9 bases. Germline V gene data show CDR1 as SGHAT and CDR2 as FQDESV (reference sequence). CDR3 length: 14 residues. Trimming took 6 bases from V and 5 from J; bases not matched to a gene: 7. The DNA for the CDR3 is TGTGCCAGCAGACGGACAGGGGAGTCGGAGACCCAGTACTTC. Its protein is CASRRTGESETQYF.

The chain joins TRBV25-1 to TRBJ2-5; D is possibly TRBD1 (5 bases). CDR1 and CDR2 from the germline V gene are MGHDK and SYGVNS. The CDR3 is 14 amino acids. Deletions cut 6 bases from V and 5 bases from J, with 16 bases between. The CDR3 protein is CASSQGSVGETQYF. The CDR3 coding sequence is TGTGCCAGCAGCCAGGGTAGTGTTGGGGAGACCCAGTACTTC.